This T cell receptor beta chain was documented in a study of T-cell reconstitution after alpha-beta-depleted transplantation in children. This clonotype turned up a few times. This sample's TCRbeta library carried unique molecular identifier barcodes. MiXCR was run by TCRdb on the PCR reads, yielding one entry per CDR3 protein. Of about 500,000 distinct CDR3 sequences in the sample, approximately 32% were seen once. The V gene lost 3 bases and the J gene lost 4 bases, with 5 bases spanning the gap. This CDR3 has 12 residues. The clonotype was recovered from a human donor who donated a stem cell graft to a child with aplastic anemia. The chain employs TRBV12-3 or TRBV12-4 and TRBJ2-3; no reliable D call. The sequences come from PBMCs from the stem cell graft donor, collected from the stem cell graft. The CDR3 region is CASSFIPDTQYF. CDR3 bases: TGTGCCAGCAGTTTCATCCCAGATACGCAGTATTTT.